This TCR beta chain was sequenced during a study of blood T cells in healthy people across ages. The germline V gene has CDR1 SQVTM and CDR2 ANQGSEA. The CDR3 covers 13 residues. About this clonotype itself: This may stem from a read error, because a much larger clone lies one nucleotide away.

A second PCR of about 7 to 11 cycles used a sample-barcoded 5' primer and a J-beta primer mix. Each CDR3 protein is one row after TCRdb ran MiXCR on the 5' RACE reads. The repertoire holds nearly 1 million distinct CDR3 sequences, with just over 50% as singletons. The sequence derives from a woman in her sixties or seventies in good health. The chain is built from TRBV29-1 and TRBJ2-4; D is unclear. What was sequenced was blood. The CDR3, as DNA: TGCAACGTTGAGAGCTTAGCCAAAAACATTCAGTACTTC. It encodes CNVESLAKNIQYF.